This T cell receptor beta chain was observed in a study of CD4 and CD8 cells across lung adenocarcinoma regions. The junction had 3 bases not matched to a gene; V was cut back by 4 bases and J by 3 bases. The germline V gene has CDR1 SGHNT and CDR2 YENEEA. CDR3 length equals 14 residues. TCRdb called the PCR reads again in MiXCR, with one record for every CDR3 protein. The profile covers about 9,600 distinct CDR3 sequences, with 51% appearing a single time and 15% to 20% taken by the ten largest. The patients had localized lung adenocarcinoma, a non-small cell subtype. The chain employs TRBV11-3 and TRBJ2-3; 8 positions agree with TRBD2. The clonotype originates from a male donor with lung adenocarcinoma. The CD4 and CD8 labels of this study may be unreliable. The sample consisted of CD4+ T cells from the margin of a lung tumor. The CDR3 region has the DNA TGTGCCAGCAGCTCCGGGACTAGAACAGATACGCAGTATTTT. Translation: CASSSGTRTDTQYF.